The 25 T cell receptor beta chains reported below all come from one sample, sequenced in a study of radiation and T cells in renal cell carcinoma (TCRdb year 2020). The protocol used for the library was the immunoSEQ multiplex PCR assay. What TCRdb holds here is the immuneACCESS table cut down to in-frame rearrangements. Part of the clones is not present; checked against another copy, under half of the missing clones reflect an unresolved V gene, and the others are unexplained. This sample holds some 150,000 clones; about 88% were observed only once. Around 11% of the sample is taken by the ten largest. Sample time point, as interpreted from the label and publication: baseline pretreatment blood. Per the publication, the treatment or condition label means: 15 Gy SBRT to primary tumor, nephrectomy 4 weeks later. Sequencing was performed on blood, taken from a patient whose treatment included radiotherapy and nephrectomy. Every receptor here comes from a woman aged 50 to 60 with renal cell carcinoma.

The rearrangement links TRBV13 to TRBJ2-6; 11 nucleotides agree with TRBD1. Trimming removed 0 bases from V and 2 bases from J; junction bases left unmatched: 3. This CDR3 is 18 amino acids long. Germline V lookup: CDR1 PRHDT, CDR2 FYEKMQ (reference sequence). CDR3 protein: CASSLGRTGGTGANVLTF. CDR3 bases: TGTGCCAGCAGCTTAGGGAGGACAGGGGGCACTGGGGCCAACGTCCTGACTTTC.

This chain joins TRBV4-1 and TRBJ1-6; D perhaps matches TRBD1 (5 bases). Germline V gene lookup returns CDR1 MGHRA and CDR2 YSYEKL. V was clipped by 0 bases and J by 9 bases, with 15 bases between them. The CDR3 has 16 residues. The CDR3 spells CASSQESTGVLSPLHF. CDR3 nucleotide sequence: TGCGCCAGCAGCCAAGAGTCCACAGGTGTACTTTCACCCCTCCACTTT.

The chain employs TRBV6-6 and TRBJ1-5; D perhaps matches TRBD1 (5 bases). V shed 2 bases and J shed 1 base, with 9 bases lying between them. Germline CDR1 is MNHNY and CDR2 is SVGAGI (reference sequence). CDR3 length: 15 residues. Here the CDR3 DNA reads TGTGCCAGCAGTTACGTCCAGGGAAGCAATCAGCCCCAGCATTTT. Translated, it gives CASSYVQGSNQPQHF.

The gene calls are TRBV30 and TRBJ1-3; D possibly corresponds to TRBD1 (5 bases). V was cut by 0 bases and J by 2 bases, with 23 bases left in between. CDR1 is GTSNPN and CDR2 is SVGIG in the germline V gene (reference sequence). This CDR3 is built from 19 residues. In DNA, the CDR3 is TGTGCCTGGAGTGTAATGTTGGACATGCTTAATCGGGCTGGAAACACCATATATTTT. Translated: CAWSVMLDMLNRAGNTIYF.

The CDR3 here is CATDRYQGNQPQHF. CDR3 nucleotide sequence: TGTGCCACAGACAGGTATCAAGGCAATCAGCCCCAGCATTTT. The rearrangement joins TRBV6-1 to TRBJ1-5; a weak D match, TRBD1 (6 bases). V was pared by 10 bases and J by 2 bases, with 15 bases between. This CDR3 is built from 14 residues. Per the germline V gene, CDR1 is MNHNS and CDR2 is SASEGT.

The chain recombines TRBV9 with TRBJ2-3; no clear D gene. Per the germline V gene, CDR1 is SGDLS and CDR2 is YYNGEE. This CDR3 comprises 13 residues. V lost 0 bases to trimming and J lost 0 bases, with 2 bases between them. DNA for the CDR3: TGTGCCAGCAGCGTAGCTAGCACAGATACGCAGTATTTT. Protein product: CASSVASTDTQYF.

V usage is TRBV4-1 and J usage is TRBJ1-2; TRBD1 is a possible D gene (5 bases). Germline V CDR1 and CDR2: MGHRA, YSYEKL. The CDR3 runs 13 residues. The V end was cut by 6 bases, the J end by 2 bases, with 10 bases between. The CDR3 DNA is TGCGCCAGCAGGCCTGCAGGGAACTATGGCTACACCTTC. Its translation is CASRPAGNYGYTF.

The chain is built from TRBV4-2 and TRBJ1-4; TRBD1 is a possible D gene (5 bases). V was trimmed by 0 bases and J by 8 bases, leaving 22 bases between them. The germline CDR1 and CDR2 sequences are LGHNA and YNFKEQ. The CDR3 covers 18 residues. The CDR3 DNA reads TGTGCCAGCAGCCAAGATCCCACCAGGGCGGTGGGAAGCGAAAAACTGTTTTTT. Translating it yields CASSQDPTRAVGSEKLFF.

The genes are TRBV11-2 and TRBJ2-3; 8 nucleotides agree with TRBD2. The CDR3 has 15 residues. V shed 6 bases, J shed 7 bases, and the junction held 12 bases outside the gene matches. The germline V gene encodes CDR1 SGHAT and CDR2 FQNNGV. In DNA form, the CDR3 reads TGTGCCAGCAGAGCTAGGGGTAGCGGGGATTATACGCAGTATTTT. Its protein product is CASRARGSGDYTQYF.

The table lists this clone with a few counts. The chain joins TRBV25-1 to TRBJ1-4; no clear D. The germline V and J ends were trimmed by 4 bases and 6 bases, with 9 bases remaining between them. CDR3 size: 13 residues. Germline V gene data show CDR1 as MGHDK and CDR2 as SYGVNS. The CDR3 nucleotides are TGTGCCAGCAGTGCAGGAAGGGATGAAAAACTGTTTTTT. Translated, it gives CASSAGRDEKLFF.

The genes are TRBV7-2 and TRBJ2-5, with no clear D. CDR1 and CDR2 (germline): SGHTA, FQGNSA. The germline V and J ends were trimmed by 0 bases and 1 base, with 6 bases remaining between them. CDR3 length: 14 amino acids. The CDR3 is CASSLAGIQETQYF. The CDR3 region has the DNA TGTGCCAGCAGCTTAGCGGGGATCCAAGAGACCCAGTACTTC.

The CDR3 here is CASSPRTGGGIEAFF. In nucleotides, the CDR3 is TGTGCCAGCTCACCCCGGACAGGGGGCGGGATTGAAGCTTTCTTT. The J gene is TRBJ1-1, the V gene TRBV18, with 11 bases lining up with TRBD1. V was pared by 3 bases and J by 7 bases, with 7 bases of the junction left unmatched. CDR3 length: 15 residues. Germline V gene lookup returns CDR1 KGHSH and CDR2 LQKENI.

V usage is TRBV12-5 and J usage is TRBJ2-2; 9 bases match TRBD2. Trimming removed 4 bases from V and 5 bases from J; junction bases left unmatched: 2. The CDR3 has 14 residues. The germline gives CDR1 LGHNT, CDR2 FRNRAP. CDR3: CASGSSGGTGELFF. The CDR3 coding sequence is TGTGCTAGTGGTTCCAGCGGGGGGACCGGGGAGCTGTTTTTT.

The rearrangement uses TRBV7-9 and TRBJ1-2; a weak D match, TRBD1 (6 bases). Trimming stripped 3 bases from V and 4 bases from J, with 15 bases between. The CDR3 runs to 15 residues. Looked up from germline, CDR1 is SEHNR and CDR2 is FQNEAQ (reference sequence). CDR3 loop: CASSFGTPGGYGYTF. Written as DNA, the CDR3 is TGTGCCAGCAGCTTCGGGACACCTGGGGGCTATGGCTACACCTTC.

The chain recombines TRBV12-5 with TRBJ2-1, with TRBD2 matching over 8 bases. Germline V gene sequence: CDR1 LGHNT, CDR2 FRNRAP. The CDR3 length is 15 residues. V lost 2 bases, J lost 8 bases, and 8 bases stayed unmatched. The CDR3 loop is CASGLLAGGLDEQFF. The CDR3, as DNA: TGTGCTAGTGGTTTGCTGGCGGGGGGTTTAGATGAGCAGTTCTTC.

This clone was detected only once. The gene calls are TRBV6-1 and TRBJ2-3; TRBD2 is a possible D gene (6 bases). Deletions cut 2 bases from V and 8 bases from J, with 8 bases between. CDR3 length: 12 amino acids. Germline CDR1 reads MNHNS; CDR2 reads SASEGT. The CDR3 coding sequence is TGTGCCAGCAGTGAATTGGGAGGTACGCAGTATTTT. It codes for CASSELGGTQYF.

The V gene is TRBV9, the J gene TRBJ2-1; TRBD2 aligns across 9 bases. The germline gives CDR1 SGDLS, CDR2 YYNGEE. The CDR3 has 15 amino acids. V lost 0 bases to trimming and J lost 9 bases; unmatched junction nucleotides: 7. The CDR3 spells CASSVVRAGGGEQFF. In nucleotides, the CDR3 is TGTGCCAGCAGCGTAGTGCGAGCGGGGGGTGGTGAGCAGTTCTTC.

This chain connects TRBV7-9 to TRBJ1-2; D is unresolved. This CDR3 comprises 15 residues. The germline gives CDR1 SEHNR, CDR2 FQNEAQ (reference sequence). Trimming removed 3 bases at V and 4 bases at J, with 15 bases between. This CDR3 is CASSFSGARGYGYTF. The DNA of the CDR3 is TGTGCCAGCAGCTTTTCGGGTGCAAGAGGCTATGGCTACACCTTC.

This chain uses TRBV7-9 with TRBJ2-7; no reliable D call. The CDR3 loop spans 13 amino acids. The germline V gene has CDR1 SEHNR and CDR2 FQNEAQ (reference sequence). V lost 4 bases and J lost 3, with 10 bases in between. CDR3: CASSSILIYEQYF. The DNA of the CDR3 is TGTGCCAGCAGCTCGATTTTAATCTACGAGCAGTACTTC.

Comments on this clone: This specimen includes other DNA sequences encoding the same CDR3. J is TRBJ2-7 and V is TRBV2, with unresolved D. Trimming took 3 bases from V and 2 from J, leaving 8 bases between them. Germline loops: CDR1 SNHLY, CDR2 FYNNEI. The CDR3 has 13 residues. This chain's CDR3 is CASSDSAPYEQYF. The CDR3 coding sequence is TGTGCCAGCAGTGACTCTGCCCCCTACGAGCAGTACTTC.

J is TRBJ1-4 and V is TRBV7-9; the D is unclear. The V gene lost 2 bases and the J gene lost 7 bases, with 8 bases spanning the gap. The CDR3 runs 13 residues. CDR1 and CDR2 (germline): SEHNR, FQNEAQ (reference sequence). CDR3 sequence (DNA): TGTGCCAGCAGCTTAACTAGGGTTGAAAAACTGTTTTTT. The encoded protein is CASSLTRVEKLFF. The variable domain in full, completed from reference TRBV7-9 and TRBJ1-4, reads DTGVSQNPRHKITKRGQNVTFRCDPISEHNRLYWYRQTLGQGPEFLTYFQNEAQLEKSRLLSDRFSAERPKGSFSTLEIQRTEQGDSAMYLCASSLTRVEKLFFGSGTQLSVL.

This chain uses TRBV7-6 with TRBJ2-1; 15 bases agree with TRBD2. The germline gives CDR1 SGHVS, CDR2 FNYEAQ. This CDR3 spans 19 amino acids. V was clipped by 5 bases and J by 6 bases; unmatched bases: 14. CDR3 residues: CASSRFLRTSGGAANEQFF. CDR3 DNA: TGTGCCAGCAGCCGATTCTTACGGACTAGCGGGGGGGCGGCCAATGAGCAGTTCTTC.

V is TRBV9 and J is TRBJ2-1, with TRBD1 identical over 7 bases. This CDR3 contains 14 residues. The ends lost 3 bases at V and 9 bases at J; junction bases unmatched: 9. The germline CDR1 and CDR2 sequences are SGDLS and YYNGEE. This chain's CDR3 is CASSATGLTVEQFF. Here the CDR3 DNA reads TGTGCCAGCAGCGCGACAGGGCTTACTGTTGAGCAGTTCTTC.

V is TRBV12-5 and J is TRBJ1-4; D is undetermined. There are 12 residues in the CDR3. Germline loops: CDR1 LGHNT, CDR2 FRNRAP. V dropped 0 bases and J dropped 12 bases, with 8 bases sitting between them. The CDR3 reads CASGLVGRELFF. The CDR3 coding sequence is TGTGCTAGTGGTTTGGTAGGCCGGGAACTGTTTTTT.

V is TRBV4-1 and J is TRBJ2-6; a possible D gene is TRBD2 (5 bases). CDR1 and CDR2 (germline): MGHRA, YSYEKL. This CDR3 comprises 18 residues. V lost 4 bases and J lost 0, with 16 bases in between. CDR3 bases: TGCGCCAGCAGCCGAAAAGGAGGTGAAGACTCTGGGGCCAACGTCCTGACTTTC. Its translation: CASSRKGGEDSGANVLTF.